This T cell receptor (beta chain) was obtained from a study of blood T cell repertoires in COVID-19. Study details: There were acute and convalescent COVID-19 samples, and they came from the United States, Italy and Spain.

Method: immunoSEQ multiplex PCR; TCRdb's copy keeps in-frame clones and lacks some. This table holds about 100,000 clones, roughly nine tenths found once. The CDR3 length is 13 residues. V was pared by 5 bases and J by 4 bases, with 3 bases of the junction left unmatched. This sequence joins TRBV12-3 or TRBV12-4 and TRBJ2-5; 8 bases match TRBD1. The source material was peripheral blood. This clonotype originated in a man aged 30 to 39 in a cohort sampled during active COVID-19. The chain's CDR3 is CASSLQGGETQYF. CDR3 DNA: TGTGCCAGCAGTCTACAGGGGGGAGAGACCCAGTACTTC.